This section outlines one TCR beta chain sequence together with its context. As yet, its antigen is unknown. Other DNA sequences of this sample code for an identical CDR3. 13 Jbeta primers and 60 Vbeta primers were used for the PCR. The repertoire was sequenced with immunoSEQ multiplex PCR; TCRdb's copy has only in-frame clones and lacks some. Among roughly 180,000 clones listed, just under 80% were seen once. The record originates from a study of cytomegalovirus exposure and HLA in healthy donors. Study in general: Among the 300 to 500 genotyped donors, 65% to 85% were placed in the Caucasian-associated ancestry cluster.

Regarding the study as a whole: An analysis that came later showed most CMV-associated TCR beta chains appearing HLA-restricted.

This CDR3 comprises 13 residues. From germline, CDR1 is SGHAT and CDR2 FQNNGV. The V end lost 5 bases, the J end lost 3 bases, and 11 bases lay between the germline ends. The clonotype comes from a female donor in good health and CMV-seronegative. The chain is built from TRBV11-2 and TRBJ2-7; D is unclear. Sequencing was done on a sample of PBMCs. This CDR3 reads CASSPRQSYEQYF. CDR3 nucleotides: TGTGCCAGCAGCCCCCGACAAAGCTACGAGCAGTACTTC.